This TCR beta chain was captured by sequencing in a study of T cells expressing NK-cell markers. Study-level points and caveats: HCMV specificity of expanded NKG2C+ T cell clones remained unclear. The study found dominant NKG2C+ clonotypes at roughly 1.0-7.5% of CD8+ T cells in several donors.

TCRdb reanalyzed the 5' RACE reads and collapses them to one entry per CDR3 protein, without DNA. This table lists roughly 180,000 distinct CDR3 sequences. About this clonotype itself: What it binds is unknown.

Germline-derived CDR1 and CDR2 are DFQATT and SNEGSKA (reference sequence). The CDR3 length is 16 residues. The V call is TRBV20-1, the J call TRBJ2-3; the D gene TCRdb calls, TRBD1, cannot be checked with no DNA. The specimen sequenced was blood T cells: a sorted CD56 or NKG2C T cell subset, CD4+ or CD8+ T cells, or bulk PBMC T cells (not recorded which). This TCR came from a man aged 18-75 years in good health. The CDR3 sequence: CSAPGQGAARTDTQYF.